The rows below give T cell receptor beta chains drawn from one sample of a study of shared clonotypes between healthy human individuals. Sequencing was performed with immunoSEQ multiplex PCR; in TCRdb, only in-frame clones are kept and a portion is missing. The sample yields under 1,100,000 clones, around 78% seen once. Input material: memory CD4+ T cells from PBMCs. All receptors derive from a man younger than 35 in good health. Some clones in this sample may be carry-over from other donors' samples. The CDR3 runs from the conserved cysteine through the conserved F or W. Each record gives: D gene, clone size, V gene, J gene, CDR3 DNA, CDR3 protein. A D gene is named only where the DNA matches it firmly. Clone size is not always given. Where it is, it says once, few, many or a class for expanded clones.

NA	NA	TRBV11-3	TRBJ2-7	TGTGCCAGCAGCTCATTCGGGGGTGGCGAGCAGTACTTC	CASSSFGGGEQYF
NA	NA	TRBV2	TRBJ2-7	TGTGCCAGCAGTGACTCGTGGAGCCGGATTTCCGAGCAGTACTTC	CASSDSWSRISEQYF
NA	NA	TRBV7-9	TRBJ1-5	TGTGCCAGCAGCTTACTTTTGCAGCCCCAGCATTTT	CASSLLLQPQHF
TRBD1	few	TRBV6-1	TRBJ2-5	TGTGCCAGCCGGTCGGGACAGGGGGCCGGTAGCCAGTACTTC	CASRSGQGAGSQYF
NA	NA	TRBV11-1	TRBJ1-1	TGTGCCAGCAGCTTAGCGGTGTGGGGTGCGCAAACTGAAGCTTTCTTT	CASSLAVWGAQTEAFF
NA	NA	TRBV5-4	TRBJ1-1	TGTGCCAGCAGCTTGCAAGGAACCGGAAGGACTGAAGCTTTCTTT	CASSLQGTGRTEAFF
TRBD1	NA	TRBV18	TRBJ1-1	TGTGCCAGCTCCCCACCCCGGGGACAGGGGGCGATTTACACTGAAGCTTTCTTT	CASSPPRGQGAIYTEAFF
NA	NA	TRBV7-9	TRBJ1-4	TGTGCCAGCAGCTTAGGCAGTGGGACGCATAATGAAAAACTGTTTTTT	CASSLGSGTHNEKLFF
TRBD1	NA	TRBV6-1	TRBJ2-7	TGTGCCAGCAGTACTCGACAGGGAAAGGGCGAGCAGTACTTC	CASSTRQGKGEQYF
TRBD2	NA	TRBV9	TRBJ2-1	TGTGCCAGCAGCGTGAGAATCGGAGCGGGAGTTGATAATGAGCAGTTCTTC	CASSVRIGAGVDNEQFF
TRBD1	few	TRBV28	TRBJ1-5	TGTGCCAGCATTGAACCCGGGACAGGGAGGCATCAGCCCCAGCATTTT	CASIEPGTGRHQPQHF
NA	NA	TRBV20-1	TRBJ2-7	TGCAGTGCCAACAACTACGAGCAGTACTTC	CSANNYEQYF
TRBD2	NA	TRBV7-9	TRBJ2-3	TGTGCCAGCAGCCCCCTGGCTAGCGGGAGGGCCGTGGATACGCAGTATTTT	CASSPLASGRAVDTQYF
TRBD1	NA	TRBV25-1	TRBJ1-2	TGTGCCAGCAGTGTGTCCGAAGGGACAGGGGCTAACTATGGCTACACCTTC	CASSVSEGTGANYGYTF
NA	NA	TRBV28	TRBJ1-1	TGTGCCAGCAGCCGTTTACCCTCCGAAGCTTTCTTT	CASSRLPSEAFF
NA	NA	TRBV7-7	TRBJ2-2	TGTGCCAGCAGCTTAATTGGGGCGGCCGGGGAGCTGTTTTTT	CASSLIGAAGELFF
NA	NA	TRBV5-1	TRBJ2-2	TGCGCCAGCAGCCGGGGCTCCGGCGGGGAGCTGTTTTTT	CASSRGSGGELFF
TRBD2	NA	TRBV5-5	TRBJ2-7	TGTGCCAGCAGTCAAACTAGCGGGCAGTACGAGCAGTACTTC	CASSQTSGQYEQYF
NA	NA	TRBV6-1	TRBJ2-5	TGTGCCAGCGGTTCTAGCGTCCGCGAGACCCAGTACTTC	CASGSSVRETQYF
NA	once	TRBV28	TRBJ2-3	TGTGCCAGCAGAAGCGCAGACAGAGCCACAGATACGCAGTATTTT	CASRSADRATDTQYF
TRBD2	NA	TRBV19	TRBJ2-2	TGTGCCAGTAGTCCAGGACTAGCGGGAGGCATCACTGGGGAGCTGTTTTTT	CASSPGLAGGITGELFF
NA	NA	TRBV6-4	TRBJ1-5	TGTGCCAGCAGTGAGGACACTTATCAGCCCCAGCATTTT	CASSEDTYQPQHF
NA	NA	TRBV5-8	TRBJ2-3	TGTGCCAGCAGGGCAGGGGCGCCTTTGAACACAGATACGCAGTATTTT	CASRAGAPLNTDTQYF
NA	NA	TRBV27	TRBJ2-6	TGTGCCAGCATGTCTGGGGCCAACGTCCTGACTTTC	CASMSGANVLTF
TRBD2	NA	TRBV5-6	TRBJ2-7	TGTGCCAGCAGCCCGGGACTAGCAATCGGGGCACTTGGCGAGCAGTACTTC	CASSPGLAIGALGEQYF
NA	NA	TRBV7-3	TRBJ1-1	TGTGCCAGCAGCTTATACCGGGGAGAGAACACTGAAGCTTTCTTT	CASSLYRGENTEAFF
NA	NA	TRBV19	TRBJ1-5	TGTGCCAGTACACAAAAGACAGCTAGCAATCAGCCCCAGCATTTT	CASTQKTASNQPQHF
NA	NA	TRBV28	TRBJ1-2	TGTGCCAGCAGTTTAGTGGGTGGCTACACCTTC	CASSLVGGYTF
NA	few	TRBV2	TRBJ1-5	TGTGCCAGCTCGGGGCCCGGGCCAGATCAGCCCCAGCATTTT	CASSGPGPDQPQHF
TRBD1	NA	TRBV10-3	TRBJ2-5	TGTGCCATCAGTGACGGGACAGCCCGGGGCGAGACCCAGTACTTC	CAISDGTARGETQYF
NA	NA	TRBV15	TRBJ1-4	TGTGCCACCAGCAGACCCAGGGCTGAAAAACTGTTTTTT	CATSRPRAEKLFF
NA	NA	TRBV21-1	TRBJ1-2	TGTGCCAGCAGTTACTCTAACCGGGGCTATGGCTACACCTTC	CASSYSNRGYGYTF
NA	NA	TRBV18	TRBJ1-2	TGTGCCAGCTCACCGGCGGGGGACCTCTATGGCTACACCTTC	CASSPAGDLYGYTF
NA	once	TRBV11-1	TRBJ2-7	TGTGCCAGCAGCTCAGGTTCCCACGAGCAGTACTTC	CASSSGSHEQYF
NA	few	TRBV29-1	TRBJ1-1	TGCAGCGTCGGAGTGGACACTGAAGCTTTCTTT	CSVGVDTEAFF
NA	few	TRBV5-1	TRBJ2-1	TGCGCCAGCAGCTTGGCCAACAGAGACAATGAGCAGTTCTTC	CASSLANRDNEQFF
NA	NA	TRBV29-1	TRBJ2-5	TGCAGCGTTGTCCAATTCGGGGAGACCCAGTACTTC	CSVVQFGETQYF
TRBD1	once	TRBV18	TRBJ2-1	TGTGCCAGCTCACCCGGACAGGGAAGGGTTTCCTACAATGAGCAGTTCTTC	CASSPGQGRVSYNEQFF
TRBD1	NA	TRBV28	TRBJ1-3	TGTGCCAGCAGTCTGAGCCGGGACAGGCCCTCTGGAAACACCATATATTTT	CASSLSRDRPSGNTIYF
TRBD2	NA	TRBV11-2	TRBJ2-5	TGTGCCAGCAGCCCGACTAGCGGGGGGGGCGAGACCCAGTACTTC	CASSPTSGGGETQYF
TRBD2	NA	TRBV4-3	TRBJ2-2	TGCGCCAGCAGCCGAGTCGGCGGGAGAGACACCGGGGAGCTGTTTTTT	CASSRVGGRDTGELFF
TRBD1	NA	TRBV19	TRBJ1-5	TGTGCCAGTAGTCGCACAGGGGTTCAGCCCCAGCATTTT	CASSRTGVQPQHF
NA	NA	TRBV11-2	TRBJ1-2	TGTGCCAGCAGCTCCAATCGGCAGGCGAATGGCTACACCTTC	CASSSNRQANGYTF
NA	NA	TRBV11-2	TRBJ1-1	TGTGCCAGCAGGCTGGAGACTGAAGCTTTCTTT	CASRLETEAFF
NA	NA	TRBV30	TRBJ2-1	TGTGCCTGGAGTGTACGGAGGGGGGCCCATGAGCAGTTCTTC	CAWSVRRGAHEQFF
NA	once	TRBV7-2	TRBJ2-7	TGTGCCAGCAGCCTGGGGGGAACTACTTCCTACGAGCAGTACTTC	CASSLGGTTSYEQYF
NA	few	TRBV10-3	TRBJ1-2	TGTGCCATCAGTGTGGAGGCAAACTATGGCTACACCTTC	CAISVEANYGYTF
NA	few	TRBV7-8	TRBJ1-1	TGTGCCAGCAGCTTAGCGGTGGGGGGCATGTACCAAACTGAAGCTTTCTTT	CASSLAVGGMYQTEAFF
NA	NA	TRBV28	TRBJ2-3	TGTGCCAGCATCCGTGGGGGCACAGATACGCAGTATTTT	CASIRGGTDTQYF
NA	NA	TRBV7-9	TRBJ1-1	TGTGCCAGCAGCTTCGTAGGGGGAACTGAAGCTTTCTTT	CASSFVGGTEAFF
TRBD1	NA	TRBV6-1	TRBJ2-7	TGTGCCAGTTTAGGGCGGGGACAGGGGGCAAGCGAGCAGTACTTC	CASLGRGQGASEQYF